This TCR beta chain emerged from a study of T-cell memory formation after mild COVID-19. Study-wide points: Pre-infection memory held some responding clones, suggesting pre-existing cross-reactive T cells responded. CD8+ contracting clones occupied EMRA, while CD4+ ones occupied mainly CM and EM.

In its sample, this clonotype was seen once. The antigen is unknown. TCRdb called the 5' RACE reads again in MiXCR, with one record for every CDR3 protein. The table has roughly 620,000 distinct CDR3 sequences, about a sixth seen once. With 8 bases removed from V and 1 base from J, the gap between germline ends came to 17 bases. The CDR3 consists of 15 residues. Germline V CDR1 and CDR2: SNHLY, FYNNEI. The sequenced material came from PBMCs or a T cell subset sorted from them (not recorded which). The sequence derives from an adult woman who had mild COVID-19 (a few samples of this study predate the infection). Cell type and time point are not known. The chain is built from TRBV2 and TRBJ1-1; D is possibly TRBD1 (5 bases). CDR3 DNA: TGTGCCAGCGATATCAGGACAACGGCGAACACTGAAGCTTTCTTT. This translates into CASDIRTTANTEAFF.